This T cell receptor (beta chain) was recorded in a study of blood T cells in healthy people across ages. Germline V gives CDR1 MDHEN, CDR2 SYDVKM. V was trimmed by 6 bases and J by 3 bases, leaving 15 bases between them. The CDR3 is 15 residues long. This clonotype has just one count. PCR was performed a second time for 7 to 11 cycles using a sample-barcoded 5' primer and a J-beta primer mix. MiXCR, run by TCRdb on the 5' RACE reads, gives a single entry per CDR3 protein. The sample carries about 620,000 distinct CDR3 sequences, over 40% recorded once. The sample comprised blood. This receptor was taken from a woman over 75 in good health. V usage is TRBV28 and J usage is TRBJ1-5; D is undetermined. The CDR3 loop is CASSLAYSYNQPQHF. The CDR3 nucleotides are TGTGCCAGCAGCCTTGCTTACAGTTACAATCAGCCCCAGCATTTT.